The clone carrying this T cell receptor (beta chain) was counted a single time. CD45RO-negative CD8 cells positively selected for CCR7 made up the naive population, which excluded terminally differentiated effector memory CD45RA+ cells. Here immunoSEQ multiplex PCR was the method, and the copy in TCRdb shows in-frame clones only, minus some. Of around 2,000,000 clones in the sample, 85% to 95% were seen once. The record originates from a study of shared clonotypes between healthy human individuals. Looked up from germline, CDR1 is WNHNN and CDR2 is SYGVQD (reference sequence). The CDR3 has 16 amino acids. V was pared by 2 bases and J by 5 bases, with 17 bases between.

This clonotype was obtained from a man younger than 30 in good health. Sequences were obtained from naive CD8+ T cells sorted from blood. The chain links TRBV10-1 to TRBJ2-3, with D perhaps given as TRBD1 or TRBD2 (5 bases each). CDR3 in DNA: TGCGCCAGCAGTGAGACCGGGACCCTTGTTGGAGATACGCAGTATTTT. Its translation: CASSETGTLVGDTQYF.